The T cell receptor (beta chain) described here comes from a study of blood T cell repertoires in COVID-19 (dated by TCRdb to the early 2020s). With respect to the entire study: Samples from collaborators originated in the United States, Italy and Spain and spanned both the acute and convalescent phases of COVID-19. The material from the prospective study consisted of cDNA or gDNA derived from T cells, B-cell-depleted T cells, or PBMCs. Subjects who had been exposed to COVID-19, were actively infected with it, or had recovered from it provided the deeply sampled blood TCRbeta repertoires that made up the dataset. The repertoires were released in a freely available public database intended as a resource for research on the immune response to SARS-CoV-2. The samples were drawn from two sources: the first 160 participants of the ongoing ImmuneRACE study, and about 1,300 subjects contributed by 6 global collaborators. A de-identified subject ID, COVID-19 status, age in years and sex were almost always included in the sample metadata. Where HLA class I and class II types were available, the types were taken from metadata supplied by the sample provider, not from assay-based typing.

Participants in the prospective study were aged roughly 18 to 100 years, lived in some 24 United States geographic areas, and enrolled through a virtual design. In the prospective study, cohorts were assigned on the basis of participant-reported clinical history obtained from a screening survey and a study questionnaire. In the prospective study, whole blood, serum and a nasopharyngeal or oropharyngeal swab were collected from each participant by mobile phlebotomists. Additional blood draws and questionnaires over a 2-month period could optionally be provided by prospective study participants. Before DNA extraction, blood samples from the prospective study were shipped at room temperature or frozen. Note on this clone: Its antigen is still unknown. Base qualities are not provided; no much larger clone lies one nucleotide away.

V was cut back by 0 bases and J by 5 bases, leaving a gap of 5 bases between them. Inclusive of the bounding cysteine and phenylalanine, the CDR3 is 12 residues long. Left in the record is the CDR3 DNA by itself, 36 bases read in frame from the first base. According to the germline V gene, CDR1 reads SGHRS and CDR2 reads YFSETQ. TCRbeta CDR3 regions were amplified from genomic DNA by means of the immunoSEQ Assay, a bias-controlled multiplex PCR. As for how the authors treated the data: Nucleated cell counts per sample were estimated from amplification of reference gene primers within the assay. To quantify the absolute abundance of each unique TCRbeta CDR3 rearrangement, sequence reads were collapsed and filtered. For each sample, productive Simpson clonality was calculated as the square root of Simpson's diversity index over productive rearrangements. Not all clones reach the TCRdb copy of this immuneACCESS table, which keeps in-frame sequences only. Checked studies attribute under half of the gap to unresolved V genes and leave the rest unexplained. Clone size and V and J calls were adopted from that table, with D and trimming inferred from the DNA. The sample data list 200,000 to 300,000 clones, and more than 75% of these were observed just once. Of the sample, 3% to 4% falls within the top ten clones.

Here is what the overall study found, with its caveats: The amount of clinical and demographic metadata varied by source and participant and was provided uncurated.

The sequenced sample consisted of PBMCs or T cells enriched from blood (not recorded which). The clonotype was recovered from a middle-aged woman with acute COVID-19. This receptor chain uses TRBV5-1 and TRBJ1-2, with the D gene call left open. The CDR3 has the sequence CASSLDEYGYTF. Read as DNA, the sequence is TGCGCCAGCAGCTTGGATGAGTATGGCTACACCTTC. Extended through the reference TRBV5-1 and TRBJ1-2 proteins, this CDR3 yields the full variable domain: KAGVTQTPRYLIKTRGQQVTLSCSPISGHRSVSWYQQTPGQGLQFLFEYFSETQRNKGNFPGRFSGRQFSNSRSEMNVSTLELGDSALYLCASSLDEYGYTFGSGTRLTVV.